This T cell receptor beta chain was identified during a study of cytomegalovirus exposure and HLA in healthy donors. Use of 60 Vbeta and 13 Jbeta primers characterized the PCR. Here immunoSEQ multiplex PCR was the method, and the copy in TCRdb shows in-frame clones only, minus some. The table has about 250,000 clones, 65% to 85% seen once. Broader study findings: In a later analysis, compared with equally common non-associated chains, HLA-associated beta chains were more expanded. In an earlier analysis, in approximately 570 donors, most V segments appeared productive either ~90% or ~30% of the time.

As regards this clone: The antigen is undetermined.

Germline values: CDR1 MNHNY, CDR2 SVGAGI (reference sequence). With 0 bases clipped from V and 3 bases from J, the junction kept 4 bases outside the gene matches. CDR3 length: 16 residues. The receptor's source is a female donor in good health and CMV-seronegative. J is TRBJ2-5 and V is TRBV6-6; the match to TRBD2 covers 10 bases. What was sequenced was PBMCs. The CDR3: CASSYSGTSVEETQYF. Here the CDR3 DNA reads TGTGCCAGCAGTTACTCAGGGACTAGCGTAGAAGAGACCCAGTACTTC.